Below are 24 T cell receptor beta chains sequenced from a single sample in a study of blood T cell repertoires in COVID-19. Assay: immunoSEQ multiplex PCR; the TCRdb copy retains only in-frame clones and omits some. The sample has around 250,000 clones, approximately 90% seen once; the top ten hold approximately 2.9%. Material for sequencing was PBMCs or T cells enriched from blood (not recorded which). These receptors all come from a middle-aged man who had been exposed to COVID-19.

The chain recombines TRBV30 with TRBJ2-3; D may be TRBD2 (6 bases). Trimming removed 2 bases from V and 5 bases from J, with 11 bases in between. CDR1 is GTSNPN, CDR2 SVGIG, per germline (reference sequence). The CDR3 spans 13 residues. The CDR3 nucleotides read TGTGCCTGGAGTCGGGGGATCGAAGATACGCAGTATTTT. Residues: CAWSRGIEDTQYF.

The V and J genes are TRBV21-1 and TRBJ2-1; TRBD2 is the table's D call and was not checked against the DNA. TRBV21-1 is an annotated pseudogene. This CDR3 is 18 amino acids long. The CDR3 loop reads CASSNPCQRNLMYNEQFF. The CDR3 bases are TGTGCCAGCAGCAACCCTTGTCAGCGGAATCTGATGTACAATGAGCAGTTCTTC.

The chain has TRBV24-1 and TRBJ2-7, with TRBD1 matching 12 bases. The germline V gene encodes CDR1 KGHDR and CDR2 SFDVKD. The trim removed 3 bases at V and 3 bases at J, leaving 8 bases unmatched. The CDR3 loop spans 17 amino acids. This CDR3 reads CATSDGGQGASIYEQYF. In nucleotides, the CDR3 is TGTGCCACCAGTGATGGGGGACAGGGGGCGAGTATCTACGAGCAGTACTTC.

The chain employs TRBV6-5 and TRBJ1-2; 11 positions agree with TRBD1. Trimming cost V 5 bases and J 3 bases; bases outside gene matches: 2. CDR1 MNHEY and CDR2 SVGAGI come from the germline V gene. CDR3 length: 14 amino acids. The CDR3 nucleotides read TGTGCCAGCAGTCGGGACAGGGGGGACTATGGCTACACCTTC. Amino acids: CASSRDRGDYGYTF.

This clone came up many times. The chain joins TRBV5-1 to TRBJ2-7; TRBD2 matches at 11 bases. The CDR3 covers 15 residues. The V and J ends lost 0 bases and 3 bases, in that order; junction bases with no gene match: 2. Germline V gene lookup returns CDR1 SGHRS and CDR2 YFSETQ. The CDR3 region has the DNA TGCGCCAGCAGCTTGGAACTAGCGGGAGTCTACGAGCAGTACTTC. Translating it yields CASSLELAGVYEQYF. Drawing the rest from reference TRBV5-1 and TRBJ2-7, the complete variable domain is KAGVTQTPRYLIKTRGQQVTLSCSPISGHRSVSWYQQTPGQGLQFLFEYFSETQRNKGNFPGRFSGRQFSNSRSEMNVSTLELGDSALYLCASSLELAGVYEQYFGPGTRLTVT.

This chain links TRBV3-1 (or the pseudogene TRBV3-2) with TRBJ1-4; 7 bases line up with TRBD1. With 4 bases clipped from V and 1 base from J, the junction kept 12 bases outside the gene matches. Germline values: CDR1 LGHDT, CDR2 YNNKEL (reference sequence). The CDR3 spans 18 residues. For the CDR3, the DNA is TGTGCCAGCAGCCCCCGCCTCGAGGGGGCAAGAACTAATGAAAAACTGTTTTTT. This gives the protein CASSPRLEGARTNEKLFF.

The chain combines TRBV10-2 with TRBJ2-5; D uncertain. With 3 bases removed from V and 5 bases from J, the gap between germline ends came to 7 bases. In germline, CDR1 is WSHSY, CDR2 SAAADI. CDR3 length equals 12 residues. The CDR3 region is CASSDPGETQYF. The CDR3 DNA is TGCGCCAGCAGTGACCCCGGGGAGACCCAGTACTTC.

The J gene is TRBJ2-7, the V gene TRBV4-1, with 8 bases identical to TRBD1. The ends lost 0 bases at V and 3 bases at J; junction bases unmatched: 4. The germline V gene encodes CDR1 MGHRA and CDR2 YSYEKL. CDR3 length: 15 amino acids. CDR3 sequence (DNA): TGCGCCAGCAGCCAAGAGGGGACAGGCAACTACGAGCAGTACTTC. Its protein product is CASSQEGTGNYEQYF.

The chain couples TRBV4-3 to TRBJ1-3, with D tentatively TRBD1 (6 bases). Trimming took 1 base from V and 3 from J, leaving 10 bases between them. The CDR3 covers 15 residues. Germline CDR1 LGHNA, CDR2 YSLEER. This chain's CDR3 is CASSQAWTDGNTIYF. The CDR3 nucleotides read TGCGCCAGCAGCCAAGCGTGGACAGATGGAAACACCATATATTTT.

Here the CDR3 DNA reads TGTGCCAGCAGCTTACAGGGGGCTAATGAAAAACTGTTTTTT. It yields the protein CASSLQGANEKLFF. The rearrangement links TRBV11-2 to TRBJ1-4; 7 bases are a match to TRBD1. The CDR3 length is 14 residues. V dropped 2 bases and J dropped 3; count of bases not matched to a gene: 0. The germline CDR1 and CDR2 sequences are SGHAT and FQNNGV.

This chain connects TRBV9 to TRBJ2-1, with a weak D call TRBD2 (5 bases). V was cut by 0 bases and J by 12 bases, with 13 bases left in between. The CDR3 sequence is 13 residues long. CDR1 SGDLS and CDR2 YYNGEE come from the germline V gene. The CDR3 is CASSVGKAGPQFF. The CDR3 DNA reads as TGTGCCAGCAGCGTAGGGAAGGCGGGTCCGCAGTTCTTC.

The V call is TRBV5-4, the J call TRBJ2-5; 8 bases agree with TRBD2. CDR3 length: 12 amino acids. From germline, CDR1 is SGHNT and CDR2 YYREEE (reference sequence). J gave up 5 bases and V 4 bases, and 1 base lay outside the gene matches. CDR3 region: CASSREGETQYF. The CDR3 nucleotides are TGTGCCAGCAGCCGGGAGGGGGAGACCCAGTACTTC.

This clone was seen once. The V and J genes are TRBV7-2 and TRBJ2-7; 13 nucleotides line up with TRBD2. This CDR3 is 14 amino acids long. Germline V gene data show CDR1 as SGHTA and CDR2 as FQGNSA. Trimming took 5 bases from V and 4 from J; bases not matched to a gene: 2. The DNA for the CDR3 is TGTGCCAGCAGCCGGACTAGCGGGAGTTACGAGCAGTACTTC. It specifies CASSRTSGSYEQYF.

V gene TRBV11-2 combines with J gene TRBJ1-5, with TRBD1 matching over 8 bases. In germline, CDR1 is SGHAT, CDR2 FQNNGV. J was trimmed by 2 bases and V by 0 bases; bases with no gene match: 6. The CDR3 is 17 residues long. CDR3 in DNA: TGTGCCAGCAGCTTAGAGGGGACAGGTGGGGGCAATCAGCCCCAGCATTTT. This encodes CASSLEGTGGGNQPQHF. The full variable domain, rest sourced from reference TRBV11-2 and TRBJ1-5, is EAGVAQSPRYKIIEKRQSVAFWCNPISGHATLYWYQQILGQGPKLLIQFQNNGVVDDSQLPKDRFSAERLKGVDSTLKIQPAKLEDSAVYLCASSLEGTGGGNQPQHFGDGTRLSIL.

This sequence joins TRBV30 and TRBJ2-3, with TRBD2 matching 8 bases. Trimming cost V 4 bases and J 3 bases; bases outside gene matches: 9. Germline V gene data show CDR1 as GTSNPN and CDR2 as SVGIG (reference sequence). This CDR3 is built from 15 residues. CDR3 sequence: CAWTPGTSLTDTQYF. In DNA, the CDR3 is TGTGCCTGGACGCCCGGGACTAGTCTAACAGATACGCAGTATTTT.

CDR3 region: CASSPASGSPNEQFF. In nucleotides, the CDR3 is TGTGCCAGCAGTCCAGCTAGCGGGAGCCCCAATGAGCAGTTCTTC. The rearrangement uses TRBV19 and TRBJ2-1, with 10 bases fitting TRBD2. The V and J ends lost 9 bases and 6 bases, in that order; junction bases with no gene match: 11. Germline loops: CDR1 LNHDA, CDR2 SQIVND (reference sequence). The CDR3 sequence is 15 residues long.

J is TRBJ1-5 and V is TRBV7-9; D gene unclear. V was trimmed by 1 base and J by 6 bases, leaving 13 bases between them. From germline, CDR1 is SEHNR and CDR2 FQNEAQ (reference sequence). The CDR3 has 15 residues. For the CDR3, the DNA is TGTGCCAGCAGCTTAGGTCCGGGTTTGATTCAGCCCCAGCATTTT. Encoded protein: CASSLGPGLIQPQHF.

The chain links TRBV7-9 to TRBJ1-4; no firm D call. The CDR3 length is 13 residues. The V end was cut by 4 bases, the J end by 8 bases, with 11 bases between. Germline assignment: CDR1 SEHNR and CDR2 FQNEAQ (reference sequence). This CDR3 is CASSSLAWEKLFF. The CDR3 DNA follows: TGTGCCAGCAGCTCCTTAGCCTGGGAAAAACTGTTTTTT.

The J gene is TRBJ2-7, the V gene TRBV7-3; 7 nucleotides align to TRBD1. From germline, CDR1 is SGHTA and CDR2 FQGTGA. This CDR3 is 14 amino acids long. J was trimmed by 0 bases and V by 5 bases; bases with no gene match: 4. The CDR3 is CASSPQGNSYEQYF. The CDR3 DNA reads TGTGCCAGCAGCCCACAGGGGAACTCCTACGAGCAGTACTTC.

This sequence joins TRBV4-1 and TRBJ2-7; 7 bases agree with TRBD2. The V gene's germline CDR1 is MGHRA and CDR2 YSYEKL. The CDR3 runs 16 residues. V lost 4 bases and J lost 0; bases outside the gene matches: 9. CDR3 protein: CASSRRNTGGSYEQYF. The CDR3 coding sequence is TGCGCCAGCAGCCGCCGTAATACGGGAGGCTCCTACGAGCAGTACTTC.

The chain joins TRBV7-2 to TRBJ2-1; unclear D gene. With 1 base removed from V and 6 bases from J, the gap between germline ends came to 13 bases. Germline loops: CDR1 SGHTA, CDR2 FQGNSA. The CDR3 contains 15 residues. The CDR3 loop is CASSLGRLVLNEQFF. DNA of the CDR3: TGTGCCAGCAGCTTAGGGCGTCTAGTTCTCAATGAGCAGTTCTTC.

The gene calls are TRBV19 and TRBJ2-5; 8 nucleotides agree with TRBD2. CDR3 size: 14 residues. Trimming cost V 5 bases and J 5 bases; bases outside gene matches: 7. Germline V gene data show CDR1 as LNHDA and CDR2 as SQIVND (reference sequence). The CDR3 coding sequence is TGTGCCAGTAGTGCAAGAGCGGGAGATGAGACCCAGTACTTC. It yields the protein CASSARAGDETQYF.

As DNA, the CDR3 is TGTGCCAGCAGCATCACAGGGGTAAACCAGCCCCAGCATTTT. It translates to CASSITGVNQPQHF. The J gene is TRBJ1-5, the V gene TRBV5-6; TRBD1 matches at 7 bases. The V and J ends lost 4 bases and 7 bases, in that order; junction bases with no gene match: 8. CDR1 is SGHDT and CDR2 is YYEEEE in the germline V gene. The CDR3 is made up of 14 amino acids.

The chain uses TRBV28 and TRBJ2-7; 15 bases are shared with TRBD2. The CDR3 covers 22 residues. Trimming removed 2 bases from V and 2 bases from J; junction bases left unmatched: 19. The germline gives CDR1 MDHEN, CDR2 SYDVKM. CDR3 nucleotides: TGTGCCAGCAGTTTAGGGGGATTCCGGACTAGCGGGAGGGCCGTGGGCCCCTACGAGCAGTACTTC. Translated, it gives CASSLGGFRTSGRAVGPYEQYF.